This entry lists 11 T cell receptor beta chains sequenced from one sample in a study of OX40 agonist ivuxolimab in advanced cancers. The library was made by the immunoSEQ multiplex PCR assay. TCRdb obtained this table from immuneACCESS and retained in-frame rearrangements with V and J assigned. These tables miss some clones; where compared with another copy, unresolved V genes account for less than half of the shortfall, and the remainder is unexplained. Counted in this sample were around 60,000 clones; less than 95% of them appeared once. The ten largest clones capture roughly 0.45% of the sample. The material was CD4+ or CD8+ T cells sorted from blood, obtained in a trial of the OX40 agonist ivuxolimab. Receptor source: an adult with an advanced solid tumor such as melanoma, head and neck, liver or kidney cancer.

The gene calls are TRBV7-6 and TRBJ2-3; the match to TRBD2 covers 9 bases. From germline, CDR1 is SGHVS and CDR2 FNYEAQ. This CDR3 region has 18 residues. V shed 2 bases and J 6 bases; nucleotides not matched to a gene: 15. DNA of the CDR3: TGTGCCAGCAGCTTAAGCCCACCCGCGGGAGGGGTTGCTGATACGCAGTATTTT. It encodes CASSLSPPAGGVADTQYF.

The rearrangement joins TRBV5-1 to TRBJ2-7; tentative D call: TRBD2 (6 bases). Germline assignment: CDR1 SGHRS and CDR2 YFSETQ. The length of the CDR3 is 14 residues. V shed 7 bases and J shed 4 bases, with 18 bases lying between them. CDR3 nucleotide sequence: TGCGCCAGCGCCCTCAGCCCGGGAGCGTACGAGCAGTACTTC. Translating gives CASALSPGAYEQYF.

The genes are TRBV2 and TRBJ1-4; 10 nucleotides agree with TRBD1. CDR1 is SNHLY, CDR2 FYNNEI, per germline. After removal of 7 bases from V and 7 bases from J, the junction contained 6 bases not matched to a gene. The CDR3 covers 14 residues. DNA of the CDR3: TGTGCCAGCAATGGACAGGGGGGGCGTGAAAAACTGTTTTTT. Encoded protein: CASNGQGGREKLFF.

The CDR3 nucleotides are TGTGCCAGCAGCTTAAGGGGGCGGCCTAATGAGCAGTACTTC. This sequence encodes CASSLRGRPNEQYF. The chain couples TRBV11-3 to TRBJ2-5; 7 bases are a match to TRBD1. Germline V gene sequence: CDR1 SGHNT, CDR2 YENEEA. The ends lost 2 bases at V and 11 bases at J; junction bases unmatched: 11. The CDR3 contains 14 residues.

The V and J genes are TRBV7-2 and TRBJ2-7; D possibly corresponds to TRBD2 (6 bases). The germline V and J ends were trimmed by 1 base and 1 base, with 11 bases remaining between them. The germline V gene encodes CDR1 SGHTA and CDR2 FQGNSA. The CDR3 loop spans 15 amino acids. CDR3 sequence reads: CASSLGGGNSYEQYF. The CDR3 coding sequence is TGTGCCAGCAGCTTAGGGGGCGGGAATTCCTACGAGCAGTACTTC.

The CDR3 DNA sequence: TGTGCCTGGAGACCCCTCAGCGGGAGGGTCTACAATGAGCAGTTCTTC. The encoded protein is CAWRPLSGRVYNEQFF. V gene TRBV30 combines with J gene TRBJ2-1, with TRBD2 identical over 10 bases. Trimming took 3 bases from V and 3 from J; bases not matched to a gene: 8. In germline, CDR1 is GTSNPN, CDR2 SVGIG (reference sequence). The CDR3 is 16 residues long.

The rearrangement joins TRBV6-5 to TRBJ2-5, with 8 bases that match TRBD2. Looked up from germline, CDR1 is MNHEY and CDR2 is SVGAGI. The CDR3 loop spans 15 amino acids. After removal of 0 bases from V and 5 bases from J, the junction contained 5 bases not matched to a gene. This CDR3 is CASSYSGRVTETQYF. The CDR3 DNA reads TGTGCCAGCAGTTACTCCGGGAGGGTGACGGAGACCCAGTACTTC.

J is TRBJ2-7 and V is TRBV10-3; TRBD2 aligns across 7 bases. Germline V lookup: CDR1 ENHRY, CDR2 SYGVKD. The CDR3 length is 15 residues. Trimming removed 3 bases from V and 2 bases from J; junction bases left unmatched: 7. CDR3 nucleotides: TGTGCCATCAGTGACGGGACTACGCCGACCTACGAGCAGTACTTC. Protein product: CAISDGTTPTYEQYF.

The rearrangement uses TRBV4-2 and TRBJ1-2; the D is unclear. V lost 0 bases and J 4 bases, leaving 15 bases between the germline ends. Germline CDR1 is LGHNA and CDR2 is YNFKEQ. This CDR3 is 16 amino acids long. The CDR3 region is CASSQDRVVSIYGYTF. The CDR3 DNA follows: TGTGCCAGCAGCCAAGACCGGGTGGTTTCGATCTATGGCTACACCTTC.

The rearrangement joins TRBV5-8 to TRBJ2-1; 12 nucleotides line up with TRBD2. CDR1 is SGHTS, CDR2 YDEGEE, per germline. The ends lost 7 bases at V and 1 base at J; junction bases unmatched: 12. The CDR3 spans 18 residues. In DNA, the CDR3 is TGTGCCAGCCAGTTAGGACTAGCGGGGTATTCGTCCTACAATGAGCAGTTCTTC. This gives the protein CASQLGLAGYSSYNEQFF. Full variable domain (rest looked up from reference TRBV5-8 and TRBJ2-1): EAGVTQSPTHLIKTRGQQATLRCSPISGHTSVYWYQQALGLGLQFLLWYDEGEERNRGNFPPRFSGRQFPNYSSELNVNALELEDSALYLCASQLGLAGYSSYNEQFFGPGTRLTVL.

The J gene is TRBJ2-5, the V gene TRBV5-4, with no clear D. There are 12 residues in the CDR3. Trimming left V 2 bases short and J 2 bases short, with 4 bases between. The germline CDR1 and CDR2 sequences are SGHNT and YYREEE (reference sequence). This chain's CDR3 is CASSFPQETQYF. The CDR3 nucleotides are TGTGCCAGCAGCTTTCCTCAAGAGACCCAGTACTTC. The full variable domain, with the rest looked up from reference TRBV5-4 and TRBJ2-5, is ETGVTQSPTHLIKTRGQQVTLRCSSQSGHNTVSWYQQALGQGPQFIFQYYREEENGRGNFPPRFSGLQFPNYSSELNVNALELDDSALYLCASSFPQETQYFGPGTRLLVL.